This passage covers 22 T cell receptor beta chains from one sample sequenced in a study of blood T cell repertoires in COVID-19. Some clones are missing from TCRdb's copy, which holds only in-frame ones; the method was immunoSEQ multiplex PCR. The data show about 180,000 clones, over 80% seen once. Sample: peripheral blood. The receptors come from a woman aged 70-85 years with COVID-19, enrolled during active disease.

This clone appeared once. J is TRBJ1-2 and V is TRBV5-6; D unresolved. The CDR3 has 12 amino acids. The germline V gene encodes CDR1 SGHDT and CDR2 YYEEEE. Trimming took 1 base from V and 5 from J, leaving 6 bases between them. CDR3: CASSLTAYGYTF. For the CDR3, the DNA is TGTGCCAGCAGCTTGACAGCTTATGGCTACACCTTC.

This chain connects TRBV6-6 to TRBJ1-2; the D is unclear. CDR1 MNHNY and CDR2 SVGAGI come from the germline V gene (reference sequence). Trimming removed 2 bases from V and 1 base from J, with 11 bases in between. This CDR3 comprises 15 residues. The CDR3, as DNA: TGTGCCAGCAGTTACGGTAACACCGATAACTATGGCTACACCTTC. It specifies CASSYGNTDNYGYTF.

The gene calls are TRBV5-1 and TRBJ1-1; TRBD1 might be the D (6 bases). This CDR3 region has 12 residues. Germline V lookup: CDR1 SGHRS, CDR2 YFSETQ. The ends were cut back, 2 bases at V and 6 bases at J, with 8 bases in the middle. CDR3: CASSFAGAEAFF. In DNA form, the CDR3 reads TGCGCCAGCAGCTTTGCAGGGGCTGAAGCTTTCTTT.

V and J are TRBV9 and TRBJ1-1; TRBD1 matches 7 bases. Germline-derived CDR1 and CDR2 are SGDLS and YYNGEE. V gave up 2 bases and J gave up 1 base; unmatched junction bases: 5. The CDR3 length is 15 residues. The DNA of the CDR3 is TGTGCCAGCAGCGTCACGGGACAGCGGAACACTGAAGCTTTCTTT. It translates to CASSVTGQRNTEAFF.

The V call is TRBV9, the J call TRBJ2-1, with 9 nucleotides matching TRBD2. Trimming removed 2 bases from V and 4 bases from J; junction bases left unmatched: 4. Germline V gene lookup returns CDR1 SGDLS and CDR2 YYNGEE. This CDR3 comprises 15 residues. DNA for the CDR3: TGTGCCAGCAGCGTTGGGACTAGCAGGTACAATGAGCAGTTCTTC. Amino acid sequence: CASSVGTSRYNEQFF.

This sequence joins TRBV7-9 and TRBJ1-2, with TRBD1 matching 12 bases. The CDR3 has 17 residues. The germline V gene encodes CDR1 SEHNR and CDR2 FQNEAQ (reference sequence). J was trimmed by 7 bases and V by 3 bases; bases with no gene match: 12. The CDR3 reads CASSFPQGGQGAGGYTF. The CDR3 region has the DNA TGTGCCAGCAGCTTCCCCCAGGGGGGACAGGGGGCCGGTGGCTACACCTTC. The full variable domain, in which reference TRBV7-9 and TRBJ1-2 provide the parts outside the CDR3, is DTGVSQNPRHKITKRGQNVTFRCDPISEHNRLYWYRQTLGQGPEFLTYFQNEAQLEKSRLLSDRFSAERPKGSFSTLEIQRTEQGDSAMYLCASSFPQGGQGAGGYTFGSGTRLTVV.

This clone has only one observation. The gene calls are TRBV18 and TRBJ1-1; possibly TRBD1 for D (6 bases). CDR1 and CDR2 (germline): KGHSH, LQKENI. This CDR3 is built from 16 residues. V gave up 3 bases and J gave up 2 bases, with 16 bases separating them. The CDR3 spells CASSPRQASSNTEAFF. Here the CDR3 DNA reads TGTGCCAGCTCACCTCGACAGGCCTCCAGTAACACTGAAGCTTTCTTT.

The J gene is TRBJ2-3, the V gene TRBV27; TRBD1 matches 9 bases. In germline, CDR1 is MNHEY, CDR2 SMNVEV (reference sequence). The CDR3 is 15 residues long. The ends lost 0 bases at V and 3 bases at J; junction bases unmatched: 1. The CDR3 bases are TGTGCCAGCAGTTTATCCGGGACAGGGACAGATACGCAGTATTTT. Translating gives CASSLSGTGTDTQYF.

The chain employs TRBV27 and TRBJ2-1, with TRBD1 matching over 8 bases. Germline V gene data show CDR1 as MNHEY and CDR2 as SMNVEV (reference sequence). CDR3 length: 15 amino acids. Losses at the gene ends were 5 bases for V and 0 bases for J; bases not matched to a gene: 3. CDR3 DNA sequence: TGTGCCAGCAGTAGACAGGGGAGCTCCTACAATGAGCAGTTCTTC. Amino acids: CASSRQGSSYNEQFF.

The chain is built from TRBV18 and TRBJ2-1; no clear D gene. CDR1 and CDR2 from the germline V gene are KGHSH and LQKENI. This CDR3 comprises 16 residues. V dropped 0 bases and J dropped 2 bases, with 11 bases sitting between them. The CDR3 DNA reads TGTGCCAGCTCACCACCGGTAACCCTAACCTACAATGAGCAGTTCTTC. It specifies CASSPPVTLTYNEQFF.

This clone was picked up one time. V gene TRBV19 combines with J gene TRBJ1-3; D is uncertain. The CDR3 length is 14 residues. From germline, CDR1 is LNHDA and CDR2 SQIVND (reference sequence). Trimming took 7 bases from V and 2 from J, leaving 12 bases between them. CDR3 protein: CASMWSGAGNTIYF. In DNA, the CDR3 is TGTGCCAGTATGTGGAGCGGGGCTGGAAACACCATATATTTT.

The J gene is TRBJ2-7, the V gene TRBV27, with 9 bases identical to TRBD1. V dropped 5 bases and J dropped 7; count of bases not matched to a gene: 9. The germline V gene encodes CDR1 MNHEY and CDR2 SMNVEV (reference sequence). The CDR3 has 14 residues. The CDR3 sequence: CASSPWDRVWEQYF. The CDR3 DNA sequence: TGTGCCAGCAGTCCCTGGGACAGGGTTTGGGAGCAGTACTTC.

The chain joins TRBV3-1 (or the pseudogene TRBV3-2) to TRBJ2-5; TRBD2 matches at 9 bases. V lost 0 bases and J lost 4; bases outside the gene matches: 9. CDR3 length: 17 residues. Germline V gene data show CDR1 as LGHDT and CDR2 as YNNKEL (reference sequence). CDR3 loop: CASSQEVAGVTGETQYF. CDR3 sequence (DNA): TGTGCCAGCAGCCAAGAAGTAGCGGGAGTAACAGGAGAGACCCAGTACTTC.

The chain has TRBV28 and TRBJ2-4; 7 positions match TRBD1. The CDR3 is 15 amino acids. V trimming: 5 bases; J trimming: 9 bases; junction bases outside the gene matches: 13. Germline assignment: CDR1 MDHEN and CDR2 SYDVKM. The CDR3 coding sequence is TGTGCCAGCAGTAAGACCAGTGCAGCAGGGGGCATTCAGTACTTC. Translated: CASSKTSAAGGIQYF.

This clone was detected only a few times. J is TRBJ2-7 and V is TRBV7-8; 8 bases align to TRBD1. Germline assignment: CDR1 SGHVS and CDR2 FQNEAQ. The V gene end was trimmed by 6 bases and the J gene end by 4 bases; junction bases not matched to a gene: 14. The CDR3 totals 16 residues. The CDR3 sequence: CASSLSTGTGSYEQYF. CDR3 in DNA: TGTGCCAGCAGTTTATCCACCGGGACAGGTTCTTACGAGCAGTACTTC. Full variable domain (rest looked up from reference TRBV7-8 and TRBJ2-7): GAGVSQSPRYKVAKRGQDVALRCDPISGHVSLFWYQQALGQGPEFLTYFQNEAQLDKSGLPSDRFFAERPEGSVSTLKIQRTQQEDSAVYLCASSLSTGTGSYEQYFGPGTRLTVT.

DNA of the CDR3: TGTGCCAGCAGTTCGGGACAGGGCCCATTACCCTACACCTTC. Translated: CASSSGQGPLPYTF. The chain carries TRBV27 and TRBJ1-2, with 9 bases that match TRBD1. There are 14 residues in the CDR3. Losses at the gene ends were 4 bases for V and 10 bases for J; bases not matched to a gene: 10. Looked up from germline, CDR1 is MNHEY and CDR2 is SMNVEV (reference sequence).

As concerns this clone: Other nucleotide sequences from this sample produce the same CDR3. This rearrangement joins TRBV29-1 to TRBJ1-5; D not resolved. CDR3 length: 13 amino acids. Trimming took off 6 bases at V and 1 base at J, with 10 bases between the two ends. CDR1 and CDR2 (germline): SQVTM, ANQGSEA. The CDR3 is CSVAPGSNQPQHF. The CDR3 nucleotides are TGCAGCGTGGCCCCTGGCAGCAATCAGCCCCAGCATTTT.

This clone has a handful of counts. The chain is built from TRBV18 and TRBJ2-7; 8 bases are shared with TRBD2. CDR1 and CDR2 from the germline V gene are KGHSH and LQKENI. The CDR3 has 13 residues. V lost 2 bases, J lost 6 bases, and 3 bases stayed unmatched. CDR3 sequence reads: CASSPSGTSEQYF. The CDR3 nucleotides are TGTGCCAGCTCACCATCCGGGACTAGCGAGCAGTACTTC. Using reference TRBV18 and TRBJ2-7 for the parts outside the CDR3, the full variable domain is NAGVMQNPRHLVRRRGQEARLRCSPMKGHSHVYWYRQLPEEGLKFMVYLQKENIIDESGMPKERFSAEFPKEGPSILRIQQVVRGDSAAYFCASSPSGTSEQYFGPGTRLTVT.

The chain has TRBV28 and TRBJ2-2; D might be TRBD2 (5 bases). V was cut by 4 bases and J by 7 bases, with 16 bases left in between. The CDR3 sequence is 15 residues long. Germline-derived CDR1 and CDR2 are MDHEN and SYDVKM. The CDR3 loop is CASSSSPLANGELFF. CDR3 in DNA: TGTGCCAGCAGTTCATCACCGCTAGCTAACGGGGAGCTGTTTTTT.

The rearrangement joins TRBV7-2 to TRBJ2-7; 10 nucleotides agree with TRBD1. The CDR3 is 15 residues long. The V gene's germline CDR1 is SGHTA and CDR2 FQGNSA. Trimming took 0 bases from V and 2 from J; bases not matched to a gene: 1. This CDR3 reads CASSLAGTGAYEQYF. CDR3 in DNA: TGTGCCAGCAGCTTAGCCGGGACAGGGGCCTACGAGCAGTACTTC.

V and J are TRBV7-2 and TRBJ2-1; 7 bases line up with TRBD1. Germline CDR1 SGHTA, CDR2 FQGNSA. V gave up 5 bases and J gave up 10 bases; unmatched junction bases: 14. The CDR3 is made up of 15 amino acids. The CDR3, as DNA: TGTGCCAGCAGCCCGCAACCTAGGCTGGGACAGGAGCAGTTCTTC. Encoded protein: CASSPQPRLGQEQFF. Using reference TRBV7-2 and TRBJ2-1 for the parts outside the CDR3, the full variable domain is GAGVSQSPSNKVTEKGKDVELRCDPISGHTALYWYRQSLGQGLEFLIYFQGNSAPDKSGLPSDRFSAERTGGSVSTLTIQRTQQEDSAVYLCASSPQPRLGQEQFFGPGTRLTVL.

The gene calls are TRBV10-1 and TRBJ2-1; D gene uncertain. This CDR3 region has 13 residues. CDR1 WNHNN and CDR2 SYGVQD come from the germline V gene (reference sequence). V dropped 3 bases and J dropped 10 bases, with 13 bases sitting between them. Written as DNA, the CDR3 is TGCGCCAGCAGTGAACTTCTGATAAACGAGCAGTTCTTC. Protein sequence: CASSELLINEQFF.